Sequencing of this T cell receptor beta chain was carried out in a study of PD-L1 blockade in urothelial cancer. The table came from immunoSEQ multiplex PCR; TCRdb's copy has only in-frame clones and leaves some out. The sample comprises some 22,000 clones, around 87% of which are singletons, and about 16% rests with the top ten. Trimming stripped 0 bases from V and 0 bases from J, with 4 bases between. Germline assignment: CDR1 SGHTS and CDR2 YDEGEE. The CDR3 extends over 14 amino acids. The sequencing used PBMCs, collected around atezolizumab (anti-PD-L1) treatment. The sequence was obtained from a woman aged 60 to 75 with urothelial cancer. The V call is TRBV5-8, the J call TRBJ1-3; D is unclear. CDR3 bases: TGTGCCAGCAGCTTGGCCAGCTCTGGAAACACCATATATTTT. The encoded protein is CASSLASSGNTIYF.